Detailed here is one TCR beta chain. What it recognizes is unknown. The study treated chemo-refractory metastatic non-small-cell lung cancer patients with focal radiation plus ipilimumab CTLA-4 blockade. Profiling relied on immunoSEQ multiplex PCR, and the TCRdb table lists in-frame clones only, not all of them. This table has over 80,000 clones, around 83% appearing once. This specimen belongs to a study of radiotherapy plus CTLA-4 blockade in lung cancer. Overall study results and limits: How blood T cell clones changed early, along with interferon-beta, reportedly forecast response best.

Germline V gene lookup returns CDR1 LGHNA and CDR2 YNFKEQ. The ends lost 0 bases at V and 1 base at J; junction bases unmatched: 14. This CDR3 region has 20 residues. Sequencing was performed on peripheral blood, taken from a patient treated with radiotherapy plus ipilimumab. This chain uses TRBV4-2 with TRBJ2-3, with TRBD2 identical over 9 bases. The sequence came from a human donor with non-small cell lung cancer who had stable disease on radiotherapy plus ipilimumab. CDR3 in amino acids: CASSQDWDSGGALRTDTQYF. The CDR3 DNA reads as TGTGCCAGCAGCCAAGATTGGGATAGCGGGGGTGCGCTTCGCACAGATACGCAGTATTTT.